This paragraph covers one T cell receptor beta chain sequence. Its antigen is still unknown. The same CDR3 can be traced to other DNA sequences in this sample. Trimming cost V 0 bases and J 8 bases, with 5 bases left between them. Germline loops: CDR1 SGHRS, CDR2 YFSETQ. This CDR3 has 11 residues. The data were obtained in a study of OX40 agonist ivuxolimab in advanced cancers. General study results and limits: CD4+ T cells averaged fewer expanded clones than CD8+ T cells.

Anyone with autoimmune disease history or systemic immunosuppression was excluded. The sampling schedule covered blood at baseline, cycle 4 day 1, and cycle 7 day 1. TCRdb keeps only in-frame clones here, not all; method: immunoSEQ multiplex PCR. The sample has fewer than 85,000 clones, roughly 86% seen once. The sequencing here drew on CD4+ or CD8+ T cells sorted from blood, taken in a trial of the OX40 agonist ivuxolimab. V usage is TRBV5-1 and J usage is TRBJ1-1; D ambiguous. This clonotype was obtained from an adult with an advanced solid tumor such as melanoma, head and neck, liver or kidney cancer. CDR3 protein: CASSLEGEAFF. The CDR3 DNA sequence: TGCGCCAGCAGCTTGGAAGGGGAAGCTTTCTTT.